This T cell receptor (beta chain) comes out of a study of cytomegalovirus exposure and HLA in healthy donors. Overall study findings and caveats: Several top significant clusters appeared, in a later analysis, to be linked to common viral pathogens. Later work showed greater clonal expansion in HLA-associated TCR beta chains than in equally common others. Over 15,000 TCR beta sequences were associated with HLA alleles at 0.05 false discovery rate in a later analysis.

The germline V gene encodes CDR1 SGHTA and CDR2 FQGNSA. The ends were cut back, 1 base at V and 4 bases at J, with 14 bases in the middle. The CDR3 consists of 15 residues. On this clone itself: No antigen is known for it.

The study ran its PCR with 60 Vbeta and 13 Jbeta primers. In the original workflow: Later analysis identified tens of millions of unique TCR beta chains, roughly 11 million shared. TCRdb keeps only in-frame clones here, not all; method: immunoSEQ multiplex PCR. For V, J and clone size, that table is used; D and trimming come from the DNA. The sample records about 170,000 clones, about 75% being singletons. Sequencing input: PBMCs. V usage is TRBV7-2 and J usage is TRBJ2-7, with D hard to call. The sequence derives from a female donor in good health and CMV-seronegative. The CDR3 DNA sequence: TGTGCCAGCAGCTTAGTCCTTTCCCAGAGGTACGAGCAGTACTTC. Encoded protein: CASSLVLSQRYEQYF.